This T cell receptor beta chain was retrieved from a study of long-term antiretroviral therapy in people with HIV. Across the study: Collection dates of the earliest samples fall about a decade before the 2015 immediate-ART recommendation.

An immunoSEQ assay, version v3.0, was performed at survey level. Sequencing was designed to cover roughly 40,000-50,000 T-cell genomes in each sample. Assay: immunoSEQ multiplex PCR; the TCRdb copy retains only in-frame clones and omits some. This table holds 25,000 to 35,000 clones, 75% to 95% found once. Details on this clone: Its target is not known.

Study outcomes and limitations: Clones expanded before ART dominated the repertoire at all time points.

The germline V gene has CDR1 MGHRA and CDR2 YSYEKL. CDR3 length: 15 residues. J was trimmed by 1 base and V by 1 base; bases with no gene match: 3. Sequencing used unsorted PBMCs, obtained roughly 5 years after starting antiretroviral therapy. This TCR was sampled from a woman in her forties with HIV. The chain recombines TRBV4-1 with TRBJ2-5; TRBD1 aligns across 7 bases. CDR3 sequence reads: CASSQVPGGQETQYF. The CDR3, as DNA: TGCGCCAGCAGCCAAGTCCCAGGGGGCCAAGAGACCCAGTACTTC.